Sequencing of this T cell receptor beta chain was carried out in a study of cytomegalovirus exposure and HLA in healthy donors. The table came from immunoSEQ multiplex PCR; TCRdb's copy has only in-frame clones and leaves some out. Of about 340,000 clones in the sample, 86% were seen once. Study-level results: The TCR clusters that emerged in the first cohort tended, a later analysis found, to co-occur in the 120 or so validation repertoires.

This clone has only one observation. The antigen remains unidentified. Sequencing input: PBMCs. This clonotype was sampled from a young woman in good health and CMV-seronegative.

The CDR3 is CASASGTGNTEAFF. The CDR3 nucleotides read TGCGCCAGCGCCTCCGGCACGGGGAACACTGAAGCTTTCTTT. The J gene is TRBJ1-1, the V gene TRBV5-1; unclear D gene. The CDR3 is made up of 14 amino acids. Germline assignment: CDR1 SGHRS and CDR2 YFSETQ. Deletions cut 7 bases from V and 1 base from J, with 14 bases between.